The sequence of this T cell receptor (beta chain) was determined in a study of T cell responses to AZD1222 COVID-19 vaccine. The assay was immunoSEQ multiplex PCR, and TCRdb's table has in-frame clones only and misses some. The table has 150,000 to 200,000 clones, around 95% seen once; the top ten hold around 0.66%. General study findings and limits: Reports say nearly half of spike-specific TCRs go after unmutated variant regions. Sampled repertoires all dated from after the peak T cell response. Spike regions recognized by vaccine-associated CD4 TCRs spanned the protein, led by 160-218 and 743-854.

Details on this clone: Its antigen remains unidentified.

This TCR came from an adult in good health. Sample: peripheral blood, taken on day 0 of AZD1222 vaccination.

The CDR3 DNA sequence: TGTGCCAGTAGTATTCCGGGACAGGGGGTTGGTGGCTACACCTTC. It translates to CASSIPGQGVGGYTF. The genes are TRBV19 and TRBJ1-2; 11 bases map to TRBD1. V was clipped by 3 bases and J by 7 bases; unmatched bases: 7. From germline, CDR1 is LNHDA and CDR2 SQIVND (reference sequence). The CDR3 has 15 amino acids.